The 14 T cell receptor beta chains below were found in one sample sequenced in a study of cytomegalovirus exposure and HLA in healthy donors. In the PCR, 60 Vbeta and 13 Jbeta primers were used. Some clones are missing from TCRdb's copy, which holds only in-frame ones; the method was immunoSEQ multiplex PCR. Of about 140,000 clones listed, 60% to 85% are singletons. The specimen sequenced was PBMCs. These receptors were taken from a male donor in good health and CMV-seronegative.

The CDR3 loop is CASSATHPTGGFLDEQYF. The CDR3, as DNA: TGTGCCAGCAGTGCCACCCACCCCACGGGGGGGTTCTTGGACGAGCAGTACTTC. The rearrangement links TRBV6-1 to TRBJ2-7; 8 positions match TRBD2. Trimming cost V 4 bases and J 5 bases; bases outside gene matches: 19. The CDR3 consists of 18 residues. Germline assignment: CDR1 MNHNS and CDR2 SASEGT.

The table lists this clone with a count of one. V gene TRBV15 combines with J gene TRBJ1-3; no firm D call. Per germline, CDR1 LNHNV and CDR2 YYDKDF (reference sequence). Trimming shortened V by 2 bases and J by 1 base, and 12 bases separated the two germline ends. The CDR3 spans 16 residues. The CDR3 loop is CATSRPSGESGNTIYF. The DNA of the CDR3 is TGTGCCACCAGCAGACCCTCCGGGGAATCTGGAAACACCATATATTTT.

This clone was counted a few times. V gene TRBV4-1 combines with J gene TRBJ2-5; the D gene is possibly TRBD2 (5 bases). Trimming took off 2 bases at V and 5 bases at J, with 15 bases between the two ends. CDR1 MGHRA and CDR2 YSYEKL come from the germline V gene. This CDR3 comprises 15 residues. The CDR3 region has the DNA TGCGCCAGCAGCCAAATAGTCCTAGCATGGGAGACCCAGTACTTC. It codes for CASSQIVLAWETQYF.

The chain links TRBV7-2 to TRBJ2-7, with TRBD2 matching 8 bases. This CDR3 spans 15 amino acids. Losses at the gene ends were 0 bases for V and 3 bases for J; bases not matched to a gene: 4. Germline V gene sequence: CDR1 SGHTA, CDR2 FQGNSA. CDR3 region: CASSLASGGNYEQYF. CDR3 in DNA: TGTGCCAGCAGCTTAGCGAGCGGGGGTAACTACGAGCAGTACTTC.

The V gene is TRBV19, the J gene TRBJ1-1, with TRBD1 identical over 9 bases. The germline V gene encodes CDR1 LNHDA and CDR2 SQIVND (reference sequence). The CDR3 sequence is 16 residues long. J gave up 1 base and V 3 bases, and 6 bases lay outside the gene matches. CDR3 sequence (DNA): TGTGCCAGTAGTATGGGCACAGGGGGCCGGAACACTGAAGCTTTCTTT. Protein product: CASSMGTGGRNTEAFF.

This clone showed up just a few times. The chain has TRBV9 and TRBJ1-2; TRBD1 is a possible D gene (6 bases). V gave up 0 bases and J gave up 7 bases, with 16 bases separating them. CDR1 and CDR2 from the germline V gene are SGDLS and YYNGEE. The CDR3 sequence is 15 residues long. In nucleotides, the CDR3 is TGTGCCAGCAGCGTAGACTCCGGGGGGCTTGGTGGCTACACCTTC. This translates into CASSVDSGGLGGYTF.

The chain recombines TRBV7-9 with TRBJ1-4; D is ambiguous. The length of the CDR3 is 14 residues. In germline, CDR1 is SEHNR, CDR2 FQNEAQ (reference sequence). V lost 4 bases, J lost 2 bases, and 8 bases lay in between. CDR3 protein: CASSSGVTNEKLFF. As DNA, the CDR3 is TGTGCCAGCAGCTCGGGTGTCACTAATGAAAAACTGTTTTTT.

This chain uses TRBV5-1 with TRBJ2-7; TRBD2 might be the D (6 bases). This CDR3 contains 15 residues. CDR1 and CDR2 (germline): SGHRS, YFSETQ. Deletions cut 5 bases from V and 2 bases from J, with 17 bases between. Here the CDR3 DNA reads TGCGCCAGCAGGCCCCCGGGCGGGGCTCCCTACGAGCAGTACTTC. The encoded protein is CASRPPGGAPYEQYF.

The genes are TRBV6-1 and TRBJ2-5, with TRBD2 matching 12 bases. The end of the DNA fits TRBJ2-7 better, so the J call may be wrong. CDR3 length: 14 residues. Germline CDR1 MNHNS, CDR2 SASEGT. DNA of the CDR3: TGTGCCACCGGACTAGCGGGGACCTCCTACGAGCAGTACTTC. It translates to CATGLAGTSYEQYF.

This clone was observed once. V gene TRBV7-8 combines with J gene TRBJ2-2; 14 bases are a match to TRBD2. The ends lost 5 bases at V and 4 bases at J; junction bases unmatched: 3. The CDR3 sequence is 16 residues long. Germline CDR1 and CDR2: SGHVS and FQNEAQ. The CDR3 here is CASSRLAGGATGELFF. For the CDR3, the DNA is TGTGCCAGCAGCAGACTAGCGGGGGGGGCCACCGGGGAGCTGTTTTTT.

This clone was observed a single time. The rearrangement links TRBV6-1 to TRBJ2-6; D is ambiguous. CDR1 is MNHNS and CDR2 is SASEGT in the germline V gene. This CDR3 spans 15 amino acids. Trimming took off 0 bases at V and 2 bases at J, with 5 bases between the two ends. DNA for the CDR3: TGTGCCAGCAGTGAAGCGCGGACTGGGGCCAACGTCCTGACTTTC. It encodes CASSEARTGANVLTF.

This clone was counted only a few times. The chain couples TRBV27 to TRBJ1-2; D ambiguous. Germline V CDR1 and CDR2: MNHEY, SMNVEV (reference sequence). The CDR3 spans 12 residues. The V end was cut by 2 bases, the J end by 6 bases, with 7 bases between. The CDR3 loop reads CASSLPGNGYTF. CDR3 DNA sequence: TGTGCCAGCAGTTTACCAGGAAATGGCTACACCTTC.

The V and J genes are TRBV5-1 and TRBJ1-1; 9 bases agree with TRBD1. V was pared by 8 bases and J by 1 base, with 15 bases of the junction left unmatched. The germline V gene has CDR1 SGHRS and CDR2 YFSETQ. The CDR3 runs 17 residues. CDR3 in amino acids: CASLPRNTGGRNTEAFF. DNA of the CDR3: TGCGCCAGTCTACCCAGAAATACAGGGGGCCGGAACACTGAAGCTTTCTTT.

This clone was counted a single time. This chain connects TRBV9 to TRBJ2-7; 8 bases line up with TRBD1. This CDR3 contains 15 residues. The V and J ends lost 4 bases and 5 bases, in that order; junction bases with no gene match: 11. Germline-derived CDR1 and CDR2 are SGDLS and YYNGEE. CDR3 nucleotide sequence: TGTGCCAGCAGCAATTCAGGGGGCGCCGAGCACGAGCAGTACTTC. Residues: CASSNSGGAEHEQYF.